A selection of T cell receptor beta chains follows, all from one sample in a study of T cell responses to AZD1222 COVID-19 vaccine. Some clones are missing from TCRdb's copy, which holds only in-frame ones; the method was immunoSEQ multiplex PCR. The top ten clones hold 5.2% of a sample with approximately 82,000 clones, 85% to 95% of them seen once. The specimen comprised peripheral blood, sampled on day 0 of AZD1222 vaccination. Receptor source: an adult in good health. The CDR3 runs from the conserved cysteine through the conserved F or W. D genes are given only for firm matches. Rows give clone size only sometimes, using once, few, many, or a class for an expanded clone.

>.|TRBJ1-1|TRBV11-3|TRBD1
CASSRDRGTEAFF
TGTGCCAGCAGCCGCGACAGGGGAACTGAAGCTTTCTTT
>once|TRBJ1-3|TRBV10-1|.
CASSESTSFSGNTIYF
TGCGCCAGCAGTGAGTCGACAAGCTTCTCTGGAAACACCATATATTTT
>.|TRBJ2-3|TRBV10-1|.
CASSESRGGTVGTQYF
TGCGCCAGCAGTGAGTCGAGAGGGGGGACGGTCGGCACGCAGTATTTT
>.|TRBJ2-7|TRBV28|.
CASKGIYEQYF
TGTGCCAGCAAAGGAATCTACGAGCAGTACTTC
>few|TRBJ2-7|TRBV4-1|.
CASSQVGSLSGYEQYF
TGCGCCAGCAGCCAGGTAGGGAGCCTTAGTGGCTACGAGCAGTACTTC
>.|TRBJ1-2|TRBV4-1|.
CASSQDMTFNYGYTF
TGCGCCAGCAGCCAAGATATGACGTTCAACTATGGCTACACCTTC
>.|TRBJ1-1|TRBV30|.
CAWNVGPDEAFF
TGTGCCTGGAATGTGGGGCCAGATGAAGCTTTCTTT
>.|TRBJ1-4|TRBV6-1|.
CASSEARGGTNEKLFF
TGTGCCAGCAGTGAAGCGCGCGGCGGGACTAATGAAAAACTGTTTTTT
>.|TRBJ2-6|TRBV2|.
CASSGSGANVLTF
TGTGCCAGCAGTGGATCGGGGGCCAACGTCCTGACTTTC
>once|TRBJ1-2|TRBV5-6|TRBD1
CASSIPGTEGYTF
TGTGCCAGCAGCATTCCCGGGACAGAGGGCTACACCTTC
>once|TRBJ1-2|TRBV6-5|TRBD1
CASSLTGGYGYTF
TGTGCCAGCAGCTTAACAGGGGGGTATGGCTACACCTTC
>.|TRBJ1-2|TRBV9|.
CASGGQAGRQSYGYTF
TGTGCCAGCGGAGGGCAAGCAGGGCGACAAAGCTATGGCTACACCTTC
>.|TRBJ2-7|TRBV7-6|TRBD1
CASSFGTGGGYEQYF
TGTGCCAGCAGCTTCGGGACAGGGGGCGGCTACGAGCAGTACTTC
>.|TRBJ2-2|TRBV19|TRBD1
CASSPLTGGGHGELFF
TGTGCCAGTAGTCCGTTGACAGGGGGCGGTCACGGGGAGCTGTTTTTT